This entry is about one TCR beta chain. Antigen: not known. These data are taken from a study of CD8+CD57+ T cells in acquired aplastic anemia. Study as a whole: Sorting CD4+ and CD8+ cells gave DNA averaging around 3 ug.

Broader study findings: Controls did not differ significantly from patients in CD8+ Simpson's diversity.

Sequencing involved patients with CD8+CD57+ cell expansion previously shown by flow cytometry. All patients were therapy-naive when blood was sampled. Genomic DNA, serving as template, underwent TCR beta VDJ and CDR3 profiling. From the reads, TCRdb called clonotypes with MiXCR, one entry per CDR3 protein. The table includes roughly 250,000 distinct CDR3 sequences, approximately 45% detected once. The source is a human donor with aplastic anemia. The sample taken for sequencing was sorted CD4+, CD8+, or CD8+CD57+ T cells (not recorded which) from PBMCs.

The CDR3 DNA follows: TGTGCCAGCAGTCTGGGGGACACCGCAACTAATGAAAAACTGTTTTTT. This translates into CASSLGDTATNEKLFF. The chain joins TRBV12-3 or TRBV12-4 to TRBJ1-4, with D possibly matching TRBD1 (6 bases). Trimming stripped 5 bases from V and 0 bases from J, with 13 bases between. The CDR3 contains 16 residues.